One sample yielded the 13 T cell receptor beta chains listed below, sequenced in a study of T cell repertoires in cytomegalovirus infection. TCRdb re-analysed the reads in MiXCR, keeping a single row per CDR3 protein. The sample includes some 940,000 distinct CDR3 sequences, less than 40% of them seen just once. These receptors' targets are unknown. The sequences come from cultured CD8+ T cells from PBMCs, collected from culture after CMV antigen stimulation. These receptors came from a human donor in good health (CMV status not recorded). Some clones in this sample may be carry-over from other donors' samples.

The chain recombines TRBV19 with TRBJ1-3; D gene ambiguous. The ends were cut back, 4 bases at V and 0 bases at J, with 10 bases in the middle. The V gene's germline CDR1 is LNHDA and CDR2 SQIVND (reference sequence). The CDR3 is 15 residues long. The CDR3 region is CASSTIRHSGNTIYF. CDR3 bases: TGTGCCAGTAGTACTATCAGGCACTCTGGAAACACCATATATTTT.

This clonotype was observed a handful of times. This rearrangement joins TRBV7-6 to TRBJ1-1; 8 bases line up with TRBD1. Germline V lookup: CDR1 SGHVS, CDR2 FNYEAQ. The length of the CDR3 is 15 residues. The junction had 6 bases not matched to a gene; V was cut back by 5 bases and J by 1 base. The CDR3 loop is CASSHTGQGNTEAFF. CDR3 nucleotide sequence: TGTGCCAGCAGCCATACAGGACAGGGGAACACTGAAGCTTTCTTT.

V gene TRBV6-5 combines with J gene TRBJ1-2; D gene uncertain. The CDR3 has 16 residues. Trimming cost V 0 bases and J 0 bases, with 11 bases left between them. Germline CDR1 and CDR2: MNHEY and SVGAGI. In nucleotides, the CDR3 is TGTGCCAGCAGTTACTCGATAGTCACCGCTAACTATGGCTACACCTTC. Protein: CASSYSIVTANYGYTF.

The V and J genes are TRBV6-5 and TRBJ2-7; D is undetermined. The germline V gene encodes CDR1 MNHEY and CDR2 SVGAGI. V gave up 4 bases and J gave up 1 base, with 8 bases separating them. This CDR3 is built from 13 residues. The CDR3 region is CASSSADSYEQYV. Written as DNA, the CDR3 is TGTGCCAGCAGTTCAGCAGATTCCTACGAGCAGTACGTC.

V usage is TRBV7-9 and J usage is TRBJ1-2, with D unresolved. Trimming removed 1 base from V and 4 bases from J, with 10 bases in between. This CDR3 contains 14 residues. The germline V gene encodes CDR1 SEHNR and CDR2 FQNEAQ (reference sequence). The CDR3 sequence: CASSLGGRVYGYTF. The CDR3 coding sequence is TGTGCCAGCAGCTTAGGAGGTCGGGTCTATGGCTACACCTTC.

J is TRBJ2-1 and V is TRBV6-1, with a possible D match to TRBD2 (7 bases). Trimming took off 10 bases at V and 8 bases at J, with 15 bases between the two ends. CDR1 is MNHNS, CDR2 SASEGT, per germline. The CDR3 sequence is 12 residues long. The CDR3 DNA follows: TGTGCCAACCGCCGCGGGGGCCATGAGCAGTTCTTC. Translating gives CANRRGGHEQFF.

J is TRBJ1-2 and V is TRBV7-2; D not resolved. CDR3 length: 14 residues. V was trimmed by 1 base and J by 5 bases, leaving 11 bases between them. Germline V gene sequence: CDR1 SGHTA, CDR2 FQGNSA. The CDR3 DNA follows: TGTGCCAGCAGCTTAGTTGCCAACGCGTATGGCTACACCTTC. Protein sequence: CASSLVANAYGYTF.

Many counts were recorded for this clonotype. The chain links TRBV12-3 or TRBV12-4 to TRBJ1-3, with D tentatively TRBD1 (5 bases). The CDR3 is 14 amino acids. Trimming removed 8 bases from V and 0 bases from J, with 11 bases in between. The CDR3 loop reads CASRQPHSGNTIYF. CDR3 nucleotides: TGTGCCAGCCGACAGCCCCACTCTGGAAACACCATATATTTT.

This clonotype was recorded many times. V is TRBV10-3 and J is TRBJ1-4, with 7 bases matching TRBD1. The CDR3 length is 18 residues. With 3 bases clipped from V and 8 bases from J, the junction kept 18 bases outside the gene matches. CDR1 is ENHRY, CDR2 SYGVKD, per germline. The CDR3 loop is CAISDYSVKTGEAEKLFF. CDR3 nucleotides: TGTGCCATCAGTGATTACTCGGTAAAAACAGGGGAAGCGGAAAAACTGTTTTTT.

The chain joins TRBV6-2 or TRBV6-3 to TRBJ2-7; D may be TRBD1 (6 bases). The CDR3 sequence is 13 residues long. V was trimmed by 4 bases and J by 7 bases, leaving 14 bases between them. Germline CDR1 MNHEY, CDR2 SVGEGT. The DNA for the CDR3 is TGTGCCAGCAGTTTTGACAGGCCGGGGGAGCAGTACGTC. As protein: CASSFDRPGEQYV.

This clonotype was observed a few times. This sequence joins TRBV4-3 and TRBJ2-6; TRBD1 is a possible D gene (6 bases). Trimming left V 0 bases short and J 4 bases short, with 13 bases between. This CDR3 region has 17 residues. The V gene's germline CDR1 is LGHNA and CDR2 YSLEER. CDR3 region: CASSQDYFGQGANVLTF. The CDR3 coding sequence is TGCGCCAGCAGCCAAGACTATTTTGGACAGGGGGCCAACGTCCTGACTTTC.

In this sample, this clonotype turned up once. This chain links TRBV15 with TRBJ2-5; 10 bases align to TRBD1. J lost 0 bases, V lost 2 bases, and 15 bases had no gene match. Germline lookup yields CDR1 LNHNV and CDR2 YYDKDF (reference sequence). The CDR3 length is 20 residues. The CDR3 sequence is CATSRKLLRTGTGDQETQYF. For the CDR3, the DNA is TGTGCCACCAGCAGAAAATTATTACGTACCGGGACAGGGGACCAAGAGACCCAGTACTTC.

A note on this clonotype: The junction and the germline gene differ at one end; a read error may be behind it. The chain recombines TRBV5-6 with TRBJ1-2, with 8 bases fitting TRBD1. The CDR3 loop spans 13 amino acids. Germline assignment: CDR1 SGHDT and CDR2 YYEEEE. Written as DNA, the CDR3 is TGTGTCAGCAGTCACGGGACAGGCGGTGGCTACACCTTC. Translating it yields CVSSHGTGGGYTF.